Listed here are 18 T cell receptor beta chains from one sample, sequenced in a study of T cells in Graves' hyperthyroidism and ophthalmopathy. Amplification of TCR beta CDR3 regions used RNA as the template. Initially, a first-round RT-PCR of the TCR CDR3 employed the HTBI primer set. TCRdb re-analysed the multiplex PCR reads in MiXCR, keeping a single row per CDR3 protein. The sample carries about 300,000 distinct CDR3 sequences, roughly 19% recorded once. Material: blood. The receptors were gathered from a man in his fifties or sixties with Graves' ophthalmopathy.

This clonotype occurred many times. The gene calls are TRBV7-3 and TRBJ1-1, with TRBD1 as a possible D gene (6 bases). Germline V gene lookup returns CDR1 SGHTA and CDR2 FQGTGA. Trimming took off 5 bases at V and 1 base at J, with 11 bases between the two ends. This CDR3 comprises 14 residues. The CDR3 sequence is CASSPGQSNTEAFF. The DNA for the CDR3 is TGTGCCAGCAGCCCTGGACAGTCGAACACTGAAGCTTTCTTT.

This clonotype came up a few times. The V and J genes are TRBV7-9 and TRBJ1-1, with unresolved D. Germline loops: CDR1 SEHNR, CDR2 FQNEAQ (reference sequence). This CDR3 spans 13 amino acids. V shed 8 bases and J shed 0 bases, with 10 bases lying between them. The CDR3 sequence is CASRAIMNTEAFF. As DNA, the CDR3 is TGTGCCAGCCGGGCGATTATGAACACTGAAGCTTTCTTT.

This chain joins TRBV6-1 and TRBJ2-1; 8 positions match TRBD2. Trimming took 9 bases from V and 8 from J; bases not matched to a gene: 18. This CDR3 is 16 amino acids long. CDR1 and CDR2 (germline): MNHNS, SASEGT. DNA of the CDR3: TGTGCCAGTTACCTAACAGACACAGCGGGGGCAGATGAGCAGTTCTTC. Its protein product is CASYLTDTAGADEQFF.

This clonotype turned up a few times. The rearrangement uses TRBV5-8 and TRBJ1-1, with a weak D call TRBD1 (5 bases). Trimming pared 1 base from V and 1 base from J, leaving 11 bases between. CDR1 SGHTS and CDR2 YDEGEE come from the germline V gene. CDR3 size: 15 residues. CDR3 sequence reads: CASSLYLGTNTEAFF. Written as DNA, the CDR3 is TGTGCCAGCAGCTTGTACTTGGGGACGAACACTGAAGCTTTCTTT.

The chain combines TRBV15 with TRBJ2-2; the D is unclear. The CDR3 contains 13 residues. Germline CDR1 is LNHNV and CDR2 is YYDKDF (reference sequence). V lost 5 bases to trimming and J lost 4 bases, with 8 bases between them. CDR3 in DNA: TGTGCCACCAGCGTATCTTTCACCGGGGAGCTGTTTTTT. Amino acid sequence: CATSVSFTGELFF.

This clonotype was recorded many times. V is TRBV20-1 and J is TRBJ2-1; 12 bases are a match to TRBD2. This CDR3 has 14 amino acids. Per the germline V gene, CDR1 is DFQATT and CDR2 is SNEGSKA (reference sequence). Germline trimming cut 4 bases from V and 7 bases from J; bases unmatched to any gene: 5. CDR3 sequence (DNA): TGCAGTGCTACGACTAGCGGGAGCAGGAATGAGCAGTTCTTC. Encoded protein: CSATTSGSRNEQFF.

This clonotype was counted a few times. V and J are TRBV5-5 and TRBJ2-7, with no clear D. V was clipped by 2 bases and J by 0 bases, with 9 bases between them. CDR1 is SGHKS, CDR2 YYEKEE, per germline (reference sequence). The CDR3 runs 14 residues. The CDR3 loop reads CASSFQGPSYEQYF. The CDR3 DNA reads TGTGCCAGCAGCTTTCAAGGTCCCTCCTACGAGCAGTACTTC.

CDR3 nucleotides: TGTGCCAGCAGCTTGGCGGCACAGAACACCGGGGAGCTGTTTTTT. Translated: CASSLAAQNTGELFF. This rearrangement joins TRBV5-4 to TRBJ2-2, with D unresolved. Germline V lookup: CDR1 SGHNT, CDR2 YYREEE (reference sequence). Trimming removed 0 bases at V and 1 base at J, with 7 bases between. The CDR3 is made up of 15 amino acids.

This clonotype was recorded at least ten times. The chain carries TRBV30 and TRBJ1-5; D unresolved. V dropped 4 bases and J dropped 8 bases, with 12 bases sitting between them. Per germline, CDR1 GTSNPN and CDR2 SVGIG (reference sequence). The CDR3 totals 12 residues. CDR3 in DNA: TGTGCCTGGAATGAGGCGAGGAAGCCCCAGCATTTT. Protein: CAWNEARKPQHF.

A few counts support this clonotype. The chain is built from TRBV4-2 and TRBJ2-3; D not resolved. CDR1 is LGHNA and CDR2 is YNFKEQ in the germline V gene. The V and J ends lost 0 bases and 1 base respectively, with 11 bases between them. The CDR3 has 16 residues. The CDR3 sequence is CASSQDPGLGTDTQYF. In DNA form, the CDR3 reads TGTGCCAGCAGCCAAGATCCGGGTCTCGGCACAGATACGCAGTATTTT.

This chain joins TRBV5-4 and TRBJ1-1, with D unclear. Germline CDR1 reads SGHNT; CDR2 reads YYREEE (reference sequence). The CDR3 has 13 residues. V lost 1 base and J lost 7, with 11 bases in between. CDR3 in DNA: TGTGCCAGCAGCTTGACGGGAAGCCTTGAAGCTTTCTTT. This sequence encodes CASSLTGSLEAFF.

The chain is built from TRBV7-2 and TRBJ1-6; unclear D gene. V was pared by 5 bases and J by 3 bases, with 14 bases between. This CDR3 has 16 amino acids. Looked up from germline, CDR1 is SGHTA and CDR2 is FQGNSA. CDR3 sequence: CASSPRPLVYNSPLHF. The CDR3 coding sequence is TGTGCCAGCAGCCCCCGTCCCCTTGTCTATAATTCACCCCTCCACTTT.

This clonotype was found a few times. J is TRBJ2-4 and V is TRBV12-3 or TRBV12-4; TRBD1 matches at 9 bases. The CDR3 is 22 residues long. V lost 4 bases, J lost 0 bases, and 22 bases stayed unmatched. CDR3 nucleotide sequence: TGTGCCAGCAGTTCGGGACAGGGTTGGGGGTTCAACCTAAATCTAGCCAAAAACATTCAGTACTTC. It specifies CASSSGQGWGFNLNLAKNIQYF.

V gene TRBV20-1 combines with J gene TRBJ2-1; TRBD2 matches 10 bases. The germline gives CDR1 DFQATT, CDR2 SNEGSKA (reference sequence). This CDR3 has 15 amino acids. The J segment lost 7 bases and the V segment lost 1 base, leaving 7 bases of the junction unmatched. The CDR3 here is CSARVSGRLGNEQFF. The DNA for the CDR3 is TGCAGTGCTAGAGTTAGCGGGAGGCTAGGGAATGAGCAGTTCTTC.

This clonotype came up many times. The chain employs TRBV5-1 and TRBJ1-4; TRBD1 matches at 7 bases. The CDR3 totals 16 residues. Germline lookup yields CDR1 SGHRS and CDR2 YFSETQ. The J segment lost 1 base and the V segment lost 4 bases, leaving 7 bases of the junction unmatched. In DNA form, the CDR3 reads TGCGCCAGCAGCGCCAGGGGGAGAGGAACTAATGAAAAACTGTTTTTT. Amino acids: CASSARGRGTNEKLFF.

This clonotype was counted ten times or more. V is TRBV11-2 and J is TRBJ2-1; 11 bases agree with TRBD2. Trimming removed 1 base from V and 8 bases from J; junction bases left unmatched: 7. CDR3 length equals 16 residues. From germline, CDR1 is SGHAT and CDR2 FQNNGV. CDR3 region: CASSLGVSGRGDEQFF. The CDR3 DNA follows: TGTGCCAGCAGCTTAGGGGTTAGCGGGAGGGGGGATGAGCAGTTCTTC.

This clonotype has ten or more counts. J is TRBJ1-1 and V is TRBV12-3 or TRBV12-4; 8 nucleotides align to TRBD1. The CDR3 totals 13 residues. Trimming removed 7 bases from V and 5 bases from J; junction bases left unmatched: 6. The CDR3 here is CASISGGYTEAFF. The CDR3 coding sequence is TGTGCCAGCATCTCAGGGGGCTATACTGAAGCTTTCTTT.

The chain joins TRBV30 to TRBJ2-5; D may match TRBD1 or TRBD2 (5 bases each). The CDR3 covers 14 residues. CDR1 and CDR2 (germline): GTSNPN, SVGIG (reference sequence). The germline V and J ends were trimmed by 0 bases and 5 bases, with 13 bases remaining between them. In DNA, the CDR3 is TGTGCCTGGAGTGTACTAGGGGCTGTCGAGACCCAGTACTTC. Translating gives CAWSVLGAVETQYF. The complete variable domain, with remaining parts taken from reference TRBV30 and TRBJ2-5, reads SQTIHQWPATLVQPVGSPLSLECTVEGTSNPNLYWYRQAAGRGLQLLFYSVGIGQISSEVPQNLSASRPQDRQFILSSKKLLLSDSGFYLCAWSVLGAVETQYFGPGTRLLVL.